Listed below are T cell receptor beta chains from one sample, sequenced in a study of T cells in Graves' hyperthyroidism and ophthalmopathy. TCRdb re-derived calls from the multiplex PCR reads in MiXCR, one entry per CDR3 protein. This table has hundreds of thousands of distinct CDR3 sequences, approximately 15% appearing once. The sequenced sample was blood. The source is a woman between 18 and 29 years old with Graves' hyperthyroidism. Each CDR3 is given with its conserved first and last residue. The order of the fields is V gene, clone size, J gene, D gene, CDR3 DNA, CDR3 protein. A D gene is named only where the DNA matches it firmly. A row's size may be missing; if present it is once, few, many or a size class.

TRBV16	many	TRBJ1-1	NA	TGTGCCAGCAGCCAATCGACCGACAGCATGAACACTGAAGCTTTCTTT	CASSQSTDSMNTEAFF
TRBV7-2	many	TRBJ2-1	TRBD1	TGTGCCAGCAGCCTCCGGGACAGGGGTAGGTTCCGGCTAGTTGGGTCGGGTGAGCAGTTCTTC	CASSLRDRGRFRLVGSGEQFF
TRBV7-8	NA	TRBJ2-3	TRBD2	TGTGCCAGCAGCGGGACCGGGACTAGCGGGCCCGATACGCAGTATTTT	CASSGTGTSGPDTQYF
TRBV28	many	TRBJ2-7	NA	TGTGCCAGCAGTTTGTTTGTGTTGGACGGTTCCTACGAGCAGTACTTC	CASSLFVLDGSYEQYF
TRBV11-2	many	TRBJ2-7	NA	TGTGCCAGCAGCCCCCAAATAAGCTCCTACGAGCAGTACTTC	CASSPQISSYEQYF
TRBV18	NA	TRBJ2-1	NA	TGTGCCAGCTCACGGGTTTCGGGTATGATATACAATGAGCAGTTCTTC	CASSRVSGMIYNEQFF
TRBV12-3/TRBV12-4	many	TRBJ1-2	NA	TGTGCCAGCAGTTTTGGGGGGTATCGTGGCTACACCTTC	CASSFGGYRGYTF
TRBV12-3/TRBV12-4	few	TRBJ2-4	NA	TGTGCCTGCCAGGCAGCAGCCAAAAACATTCAGTACTTC	CACQAAAKNIQYF
TRBV7-8	many	TRBJ2-7	TRBD1	TGTGCCAGCAGCCCAACAGGGGCCCACGAGCAGTACTTC	CASSPTGAHEQYF
TRBV12-3/TRBV12-4	few	TRBJ2-2	NA	TGTGCCAGCAACCCAGGCACCGGGGAGCTGTTTTTT	CASNPGTGELFF
TRBV5-1	NA	TRBJ1-6	NA	TGCGCCAGCGGCTTGGAGGGTGGAAATTCACCCCTCCACTTT	CASGLEGGNSPLHF
TRBV12-3/TRBV12-4	NA	TRBJ2-3	TRBD2	TGTGCCAGCAGTGACCGTTCTAAGGTAGCGGGGGGCGCAGATACGCAGTATTTT	CASSDRSKVAGGADTQYF
TRBV11-2	NA	TRBJ1-6	TRBD1	TGTGCCAGCAGCTTAGCAAGGCCTGCAGGGGGCTCCTATAATTCACCCCTCCACTTT	CASSLARPAGGSYNSPLHF
TRBV5-1	few	TRBJ1-4	TRBD1	TGCGCCAGCAGCCAGGATGGACAGGTTCAAAATGAAAAACTGTTTTTT	CASSQDGQVQNEKLFF
TRBV18	few	TRBJ1-2	NA	TGTGCCAGCTCACCCGAGCCAGCCCTCACCCTAAACTATGGCTACACCTTC	CASSPEPALTLNYGYTF
TRBV10-1	NA	TRBJ1-2	TRBD1	TGCGCCAGCAGTGAGTCGAACAGGGGGTACGGCTACACCTTC	CASSESNRGYGYTF
TRBV19	many	TRBJ2-1	NA	TGTGCCAGTAGTTCACAACGGGACGGCTCGAATGAGCAGTTCTTC	CASSSQRDGSNEQFF
TRBV25-1	NA	TRBJ1-1	NA	TGTGCCAGCAGTGAGTTGGTCGGGGGTGAAGCTTTCTTT	CASSELVGGEAFF
TRBV20-1	NA	TRBJ2-7	TRBD1	TGCAGTGCTACATGGGACAGGGGTAATTACGAGCAGTACTTC	CSATWDRGNYEQYF
TRBV10-1	few	TRBJ2-2	NA	TGCGCCAGCAGCCGGGGGGACACAGGCACCGGGGAGCTGTTTTTT	CASSRGDTGTGELFF
TRBV4-1	few	TRBJ1-5	NA	TGCGCCAGCAGCCAAGATCCGGGGTACAATCAGCCCCAGCATTTT	CASSQDPGYNQPQHF
TRBV7-2	NA	TRBJ1-3	NA	TGTGCCAGCAGCCCAAGGACGGCAGAACCCTCTGGAAACACCATATATTTT	CASSPRTAEPSGNTIYF
TRBV4-3	NA	TRBJ1-6	NA	TGCGCCAGCAGCCAAGACGGGAGAGGGGATTCACCCCTCCACTTT	CASSQDGRGDSPLHF
TRBV6-1	many	TRBJ2-7	TRBD2	TGTGCCAGCAGTGTAGACGGGGGGGCCGACGAGCAGTACTTC	CASSVDGGADEQYF
TRBV13	few	TRBJ2-1	NA	TGTGCCAGCAGCTTTAAAAAGGGGGTCCCCTTATACAATGAGCAGTTCTTC	CASSFKKGVPLYNEQFF
TRBV12-3/TRBV12-4	few	TRBJ2-1	TRBD2	TGTGCCAGCAGTTTAGCACTCGGCCTAGCGGGTACAGATGAGCAGTTCTTC	CASSLALGLAGTDEQFF
TRBV28	many	TRBJ2-5	NA	TGTGCCAGCAGTGCGCACCAATCCCAAGAGACCCAGTACTTC	CASSAHQSQETQYF
TRBV27	NA	TRBJ1-6	TRBD1	TGTGCCAGCAGTCCAGGGACAGGGGGTAATTCACCCCTCCACTTT	CASSPGTGGNSPLHF
TRBV20-1	many	TRBJ2-1	TRBD2	TGCAGTGCGACTACTAGCGGGGGACGATTTAGGGAGCAGTTCTTC	CSATTSGGRFREQFF
TRBV7-8	NA	TRBJ1-2	TRBD1	TGTGCCAGCAGCTTAGCTGGTGACAGGGGGAGGTATGGCTACACCTTC	CASSLAGDRGRYGYTF
TRBV7-3	many	TRBJ1-1	NA	TGTGCCAGCAGCTTATCGGGCCAGAACACTGAAGCTTTCTTT	CASSLSGQNTEAFF
TRBV2	few	TRBJ1-5	NA	TGTGCCAGCAGTGAATCCAGGAATCAGCCCCAGCATTTT	CASSESRNQPQHF
TRBV20-1	few	TRBJ1-2	NA	TGCAGTGCTGCCCCGGCCAGGGTGTTGGATGGCTACACCTTC	CSAAPARVLDGYTF
TRBV20-1	many	TRBJ2-7	NA	TGCAGTGCTAGGGCTGGGGCCTTATACGAGCAGTACTTC	CSARAGALYEQYF
TRBV6-2/TRBV6-3	many	TRBJ1-1	NA	TGTGCCAGCAGTTACAGTCACACTGAAGCTTTCTTT	CASSYSHTEAFF
TRBV5-1	many	TRBJ2-7	TRBD1	TGCGCCAGCAGCTTTCGACCCGGGACAGCTTACGAGCAGTACTTC	CASSFRPGTAYEQYF
TRBV7-2	many	TRBJ2-1	NA	TGTGCCAGCAGCGCAAGCCAGGGGATTCCGTCGGGTGAGCAGTTCTTC	CASSASQGIPSGEQFF